These 20 T cell receptor beta chains were all obtained from the same sample, sequenced in a study of shared clonotypes between healthy human individuals. The protocol was immunoSEQ multiplex PCR, while the TCRdb copy is restricted to in-frame clones and leaves out a portion. The profile covers 2 million to 3 million clones, with 93% appearing a single time and around 0.37% taken by the ten largest. Sequences were obtained from naive CD4+ T cells from PBMCs. Specified subset: CD45RA+ positively selected. The receptors come from a man aged 18 to 35 in good health. Some clones in this sample may be carry-over from other donors' samples.

The chain is built from TRBV11-2 and TRBJ2-5; D uncertain. CDR3 length equals 11 residues. The V end lost 4 bases, the J end lost 11 bases, and 11 bases lay between the germline ends. Germline CDR1 is SGHAT and CDR2 is FQNNGV. The CDR3 nucleotides read TGTGCCAGCAGCTCGAGCTCGGAGCAGTACTTC. Translation gives CASSSSSEQYF.

This chain joins TRBV6-1 and TRBJ2-3; TRBD2 matches at 13 bases. The CDR3 extends over 18 amino acids. Germline CDR1 is MNHNS and CDR2 is SASEGT. With V trimmed by 2 bases and J by 8 bases, 13 bases remained unmatched. CDR3 coding DNA: TGTGCCAGCAGTGAATGGTCGAGGACTAGCGGGAGCTGGGGTACGCAGTATTTT. This codes for CASSEWSRTSGSWGTQYF.

The genes are TRBV18 and TRBJ2-5, with 14 nucleotides matching TRBD2. The CDR3 has 16 amino acids. V was clipped by 3 bases and J by 5 bases; unmatched bases: 5. CDR1 is KGHSH, CDR2 LQKENI, per germline. This CDR3 reads CASSPTSGRARETQYF. The DNA for the CDR3 is TGTGCCAGCTCACCGACTAGCGGGAGGGCCCGGGAGACCCAGTACTTC. The full variable domain, completed using reference TRBV18 and TRBJ2-5, is NAGVMQNPRHLVRRRGQEARLRCSPMKGHSHVYWYRQLPEEGLKFMVYLQKENIIDESGMPKERFSAEFPKEGPSILRIQQVVRGDSAAYFCASSPTSGRARETQYFGPGTRLLVL.

On this clone: One junction end disagrees with the germline gene, perhaps due to a read error. The genes are TRBV25-1 and TRBJ2-7, with TRBD1 matching 11 bases. Germline values: CDR1 MGHDK, CDR2 SYGVNS. This CDR3 region has 12 residues. The CDR3 region is CASSVRVGTGGF. CDR3 in DNA: TGTGCCAGCAGTGTAAGAGTCGGGACAGGGGGCTTC.

The chain employs TRBV5-1 and TRBJ2-1; the match to TRBD2 covers 10 bases. V gave up 3 bases and J gave up 2 bases; unmatched junction bases: 11. The CDR3 extends over 18 amino acids. The V gene's germline CDR1 is SGHRS and CDR2 YFSETQ. The CDR3 protein is CASSSIAGGPLTYNEQFF. In nucleotides, the CDR3 is TGCGCCAGCAGCTCGATAGCGGGAGGTCCCCTTACCTACAATGAGCAGTTCTTC.

CDR3 nucleotides: TGTGCCAGCAGCGTTGGGACAGCTACCAATCAGCCCCAGCATTTT. As protein: CASSVGTATNQPQHF. The chain couples TRBV7-2 to TRBJ1-5, with 7 positions matching TRBD1. J was trimmed by 3 bases and V by 5 bases; bases with no gene match: 7. There are 15 residues in the CDR3. Per germline, CDR1 SGHTA and CDR2 FQGNSA.

Turning to this clone: The sample contains more than one DNA sequence encoding this CDR3. This rearrangement joins TRBV5-1 to TRBJ2-5; 10 bases match TRBD1. The length of the CDR3 is 14 residues. The V and J ends lost 4 bases and 5 bases, in that order; junction bases with no gene match: 5. The germline V gene encodes CDR1 SGHRS and CDR2 YFSETQ. CDR3 sequence: CASSGTGVGETQYF. The CDR3 DNA sequence: TGCGCCAGCAGCGGGACAGGGGTTGGGGAGACCCAGTACTTC.

The table lists this clone with a count of one. This specimen includes other DNA sequences encoding the same CDR3. V usage is TRBV18 and J usage is TRBJ1-4; no definite D call. Deletions cut 3 bases from V and 2 bases from J, with 7 bases between. This CDR3 contains 14 residues. Germline values: CDR1 KGHSH, CDR2 LQKENI. Here the CDR3 reads CASSPLGTNEKLFF. Here the CDR3 DNA reads TGTGCCAGCTCACCTCTTGGGACTAATGAAAAACTGTTTTTT.

The chain has TRBV18 and TRBJ2-1; D is perhaps TRBD2 (5 bases). The CDR3 is 14 amino acids. V lost 3 bases, J lost 9 bases, and 15 bases lay in between. Germline loops: CDR1 KGHSH, CDR2 LQKENI. The chain's CDR3 is CASSPVFGGSEQFF. The CDR3 DNA sequence: TGTGCCAGCTCACCCGTTTTTGGAGGCAGTGAGCAGTTCTTC.

Note on this clone: The junction does not match germline at one end; this may be a read error. The V call is TRBV7-3, the J call TRBJ2-4, with D perhaps TRBD2 (6 bases). CDR1 and CDR2 from the germline V gene are SGHTA and FQGTGA. The CDR3 has 14 residues. The CDR3 is CASSLTGTSNIQYF. The DNA for the CDR3 is TGTGCCAGCAGCCTAACCGGGACTTCGAACATTCAGTACTTC. The full variable domain, with the rest looked up from reference TRBV7-3 and TRBJ2-4, is GAGVSQTPSNKVTEKGKYVELRCDPISGHTALYWYRQSLGQGPEFLIYFQGTGAADDSGLPNDRFFAVRPEGSVSTLKIQRTERGDSAVYLCASSLTGTSNIQYFGAGTRLSVL.

The V and J genes are TRBV19 and TRBJ2-2; D is perhaps TRBD2 (5 bases). The CDR3 length is 13 residues. V was pared by 6 bases and J by 4 bases, with 9 bases between. Germline assignment: CDR1 LNHDA and CDR2 SQIVND (reference sequence). This CDR3 reads CASRLEGTGELFF. The CDR3 nucleotides are TGTGCCAGTAGACTCGAGGGCACCGGGGAGCTGTTTTTT.

V is TRBV4-1 and J is TRBJ2-3, with unresolved D. Germline V lookup: CDR1 MGHRA, CDR2 YSYEKL. With 4 bases removed from V and 4 bases from J, the gap between germline ends came to 15 bases. The CDR3 has 15 residues. Here the CDR3 DNA reads TGCGCCAGCAGCCCCCACGCCTTTGGAGCAGATACGCAGTATTTT. Translation: CASSPHAFGADTQYF.

This clone occurred once. This chain joins TRBV11-2 and TRBJ2-1, with D tentatively TRBD1 (5 bases). Germline V lookup: CDR1 SGHAT, CDR2 FQNNGV. This CDR3 comprises 15 residues. With 3 bases removed from V and 0 bases from J, the gap between germline ends came to 9 bases. CDR3: CASSFRTHSYNEQFF. In DNA form, the CDR3 reads TGTGCCAGCAGCTTTAGGACACACTCCTACAATGAGCAGTTCTTC.

This clone was recorded once. The chain is built from TRBV7-6 and TRBJ2-7; D gene unclear. Trimming pared 5 bases from V and 0 bases from J, leaving 5 bases between. The germline V gene has CDR1 SGHVS and CDR2 FNYEAQ. CDR3 size: 12 residues. The CDR3 DNA follows: TGTGCCAGCAGCCCCCTCTCCTACGAGCAGTACTTC. Translated: CASSPLSYEQYF.

The genes are TRBV6-6 and TRBJ2-7, with D unresolved. There are 11 residues in the CDR3. Trimming took 8 bases from V and 3 from J, leaving 8 bases between them. CDR1 is MNHNY, CDR2 SVGAGI, per germline (reference sequence). CDR3 coding DNA: TGTGCCAGCGGGCCGAACTACGAGCAGTACTTC. Its translation: CASGPNYEQYF.

J is TRBJ2-5 and V is TRBV7-2; 7 bases agree with TRBD2. V gave up 2 bases and J gave up 2 bases; unmatched junction bases: 5. CDR1 is SGHTA, CDR2 FQGNSA, per germline. This CDR3 spans 15 amino acids. CDR3 residues: CASSLLGGRQETQYF. CDR3 DNA: TGTGCCAGCAGCTTATTGGGAGGGAGGCAAGAGACCCAGTACTTC.

This clone was found a few times. The chain couples TRBV5-1 to TRBJ1-1, with D maybe TRBD1 (5 bases). Germline CDR1 is SGHRS and CDR2 is YFSETQ. The CDR3 totals 16 residues. With 4 bases removed from V and 4 bases from J, the gap between germline ends came to 20 bases. The CDR3 sequence: CASSKNQGKFGTEAFF. The CDR3 DNA sequence: TGCGCCAGCAGCAAAAACCAGGGAAAGTTTGGCACTGAAGCTTTCTTT.

The J gene is TRBJ1-2, the V gene TRBV9, with TRBD1 identical over 8 bases. There are 15 residues in the CDR3. CDR1 SGDLS and CDR2 YYNGEE come from the germline V gene. Trimming at V came to 4 bases and at J to 2 bases, leaving 7 bases not matched to a gene. CDR3 sequence: CASSRMGQVNYGYTF. In nucleotides, the CDR3 is TGTGCCAGCAGCCGAATGGGACAGGTAAACTATGGCTACACCTTC. Full variable domain (remainder filled in from reference TRBV9 and TRBJ1-2): DSGVTQTPKHLITATGQRVTLRCSPRSGDLSVYWYQQSLDQGLQFLIQYYNGEERAKGNILERFSAQQFPDLHSELNLSSLELGDSALYFCASSRMGQVNYGYTFGSGTRLTVV.

The gene calls are TRBV7-9 and TRBJ2-2; a weak D match, TRBD1 (7 bases). CDR1 and CDR2 from the germline V gene are SEHNR and FQNEAQ (reference sequence). V lost 3 bases to trimming and J lost 7 bases, with 9 bases between them. The CDR3 covers 13 residues. The chain's CDR3 is CASSFQGGGELFF. The CDR3 region has the DNA TGTGCCAGCAGCTTTCAGGGGGGCGGGGAGCTGTTTTTT. The whole variable domain, remainder taken from reference TRBV7-9 and TRBJ2-2, is DTGVSQNPRHKITKRGQNVTFRCDPISEHNRLYWYRQTLGQGPEFLTYFQNEAQLEKSRLLSDRFSAERPKGSFSTLEIQRTEQGDSAMYLCASSFQGGGELFFGEGSRLTVL.

This chain uses TRBV7-9 with TRBJ2-7, with TRBD1 matching 11 bases. Germline values: CDR1 SEHNR, CDR2 FQNEAQ (reference sequence). With 5 bases clipped from V and 5 bases from J, the junction kept 5 bases outside the gene matches. The CDR3 consists of 14 residues. The CDR3 DNA reads TGTGCCAGCAGCCTCAGGACAGGGGGCCACGAGCAGTACTTC. Its translation: CASSLRTGGHEQYF.